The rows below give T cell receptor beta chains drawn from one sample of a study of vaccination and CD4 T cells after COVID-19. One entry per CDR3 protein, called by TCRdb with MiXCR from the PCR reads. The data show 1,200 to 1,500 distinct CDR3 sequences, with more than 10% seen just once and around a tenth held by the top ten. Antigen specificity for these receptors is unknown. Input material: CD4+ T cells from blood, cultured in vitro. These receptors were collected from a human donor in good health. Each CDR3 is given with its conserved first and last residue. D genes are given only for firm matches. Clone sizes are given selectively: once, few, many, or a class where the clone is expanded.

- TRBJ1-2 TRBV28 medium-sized CASSTPGRGAGGYTF TGTGCCAGCAGTACTCCGGGACGTGGGGCCGGTGGCTACACCTTC
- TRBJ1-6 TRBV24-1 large CATSAGRSGQAPLHF TGTGCCACCAGTGCGGGGCGGTCGGGTCAGGCACCCCTCCACTTT
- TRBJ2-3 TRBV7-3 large CASGNTGTSTDTQYF TGTGCCAGCGGAAACACAGGGACTTCCACAGATACGCAGTATTTT
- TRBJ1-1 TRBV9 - CASSYSSSGGDAEAFF TGTGCCAGCAGTTACTCCTCCTCAGGAGGGGACGCTGAAGCTTTCTTT
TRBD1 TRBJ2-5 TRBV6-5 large CASSYPPTTGAEETQYF TGTGCCAGCAGTTACCCTCCCACGACAGGGGCCGAGGAGACCCAGTACTTC
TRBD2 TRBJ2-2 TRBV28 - CASIESSGSKNTGELFF TGTGCCAGCATTGAATCTAGCGGGTCCAAGAACACCGGGGAGCTGTTTTTT
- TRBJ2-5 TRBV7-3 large CASSLGGWETQYF TGTGCCAGCAGCTTAGGTGGTTGGGAGACCCAGTACTTC
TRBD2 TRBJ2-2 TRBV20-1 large CSATSGGANTGELFF TGCAGTGCGACTAGCGGGGGGGCGAACACCGGGGAGCTGTTTTTT
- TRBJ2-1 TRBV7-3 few CASSSRGDSSYNEQFF TGTGCCAGCAGCTCCCGAGGGGATAGCTCCTACAATGAGCAGTTCTTC
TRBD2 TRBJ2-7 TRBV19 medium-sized CASSIQAGGYYEQYF TGTGCCAGTAGTATACAAGCGGGGGGGTACTACGAGCAGTACTTC
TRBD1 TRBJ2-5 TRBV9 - CASSVVGQGQETQYF TGTGCCAGCAGCGTAGTAGGACAGGGCCAAGAGACCCAGTACTTC
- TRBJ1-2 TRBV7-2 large CASSLMAGKGYTF TGTGCCAGCAGCTTAATGGCAGGGAAGGGCTACACCTTC
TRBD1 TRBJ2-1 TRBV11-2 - CASSLGRTGPSYNEQFF TGTGCCAGCAGCTTGGGCAGGACAGGGCCATCCTACAATGAGCAGTTCTTC
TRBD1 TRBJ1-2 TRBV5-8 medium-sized CASSLDRVGGYTF TGTGCCAGCAGCCTCGACAGGGTTGGTGGCTACACCTTC
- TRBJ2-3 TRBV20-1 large CSARVQSSTDTQYF TGCAGTGCTAGAGTACAGTCTAGCACAGATACGCAGTATTTT
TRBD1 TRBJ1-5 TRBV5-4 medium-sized CASSPGTDPNQPQHF TGTGCCAGCAGCCCCGGGACAGATCCCAATCAGCCCCAGCATTTT
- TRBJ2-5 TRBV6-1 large CASRGFKETQYF TGTGCCAGCAGGGGATTTAAAGAGACCCAGTACTTC
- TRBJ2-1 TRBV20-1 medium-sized CSAKAPGSYNEQFF TGCAGTGCTAAGGCTCCCGGCTCCTACAATGAGCAGTTCTTC
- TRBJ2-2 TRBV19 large CASSTQVGLFF TGTGCCAGTAGTACCCAGGTCGGGCTGTTTTTT
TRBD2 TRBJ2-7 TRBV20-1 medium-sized CSARMLAGATSYEQYF TGCAGTGCTAGAATGCTAGCGGGAGCGACCTCCTACGAGCAGTACTTC
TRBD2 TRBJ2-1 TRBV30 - CVWTLADGSYNEQFF TGTGTCTGGACCCTAGCGGATGGGTCCTACAATGAGCAGTTCTTC
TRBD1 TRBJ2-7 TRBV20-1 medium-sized CSAATGTGAYEQYF TGCAGTGCTGCCACCGGGACAGGGGCCTACGAGCAGTACTTC
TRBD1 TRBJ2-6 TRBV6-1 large CASSERGQGSSGANVLTF TGTGCCAGCAGTGAAAGGGGACAGGGGTCCTCTGGGGCCAACGTCCTGACTTTC
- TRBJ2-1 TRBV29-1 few CSVGGGSGEQFF TGCAGCGTTGGGGGCGGTAGTGGCGAGCAGTTCTTC
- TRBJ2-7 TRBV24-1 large CATSDSDRSRAEQYF TGTGCCACCAGTGATTCTGACAGGTCACGAGCCGAGCAGTACTTC
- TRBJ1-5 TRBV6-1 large CASSGVRAPQHF TGTGCCAGCAGTGGAGTTAGGGCACCCCAGCATTTT
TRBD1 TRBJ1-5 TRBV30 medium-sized CAWRRKDRDGQPQHF TGTGCCTGGAGAAGGAAAGACAGGGATGGGCAGCCCCAGCATTTT
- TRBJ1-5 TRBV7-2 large CASSPATIEPQHF TGTGCCAGCAGCCCCGCCACTATTGAGCCCCAGCATTTT
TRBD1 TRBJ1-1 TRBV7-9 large CASSLGTGVSPEAFF TGTGCCAGCAGCTTGGGGACAGGGGTGAGCCCTGAAGCTTTCTTT
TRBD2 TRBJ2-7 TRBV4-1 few CASSQEASGSSYEQYF TGCGCCAGCAGCCAAGAGGCTAGCGGCAGCTCCTACGAGCAGTACTTC
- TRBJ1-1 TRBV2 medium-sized CASSEGAGTEAFF TGTGCCAGCAGTGAGGGGGCGGGGACTGAAGCTTTCTTT
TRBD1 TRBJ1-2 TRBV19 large CASSAQGRDGYTF TGTGCCAGTAGTGCACAGGGGAGGGATGGCTACACCTTC
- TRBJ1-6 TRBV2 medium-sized CASNEQGGSYNSPLHF TGTGCCAGCAACGAACAGGGAGGCTCCTATAATTCACCCCTCCACTTT
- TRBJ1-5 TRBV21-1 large CASSRKGSFNNQPQHF TGTGCCAGCAGCCGGAAAGGAAGTTTCAACAATCAGCCCCAGCATTTT
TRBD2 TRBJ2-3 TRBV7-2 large CASTPGGDTQYF TGTGCCAGCACTCCCGGGGGGGATACGCAGTATTTT
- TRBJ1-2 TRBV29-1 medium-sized CSVGGDGYTF TGCAGCGTTGGTGGTGATGGCTACACCTTC
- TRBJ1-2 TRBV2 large CASTGREIRGYGYTF TGTGCCAGCACGGGCAGGGAGATTAGAGGCTATGGCTACACCTTC
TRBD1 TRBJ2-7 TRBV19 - CASSMGNRGRTYEQYF TGTGCCAGTAGTATGGGTAACAGGGGTAGGACCTACGAGCAGTACTTC
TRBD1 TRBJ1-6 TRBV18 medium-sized CASSPDRNDNSPLHF TGTGCCAGCTCACCGGACAGGAACGATAATTCACCCCTCCACTTT
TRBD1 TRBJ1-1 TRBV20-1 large CSARLAGQGGNTEAFF TGCAGTGCTAGATTGGCGGGACAGGGGGGAAACACTGAAGCTTTCTTT
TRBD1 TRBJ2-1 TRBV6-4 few CASSDRDNNEQFF TGTGCCAGCAGCGACAGGGACAACAATGAGCAGTTCTTC
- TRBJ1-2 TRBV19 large CASSPQGDGYTF TGTGCCAGTAGTCCTCAGGGTGATGGCTACACCTTC
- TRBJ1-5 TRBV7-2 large CASSFLPDSNQPQHF TGTGCCAGCAGCTTTCTCCCAGATAGCAATCAGCCCCAGCATTTT
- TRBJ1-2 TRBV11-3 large CASSPEAGPNYGYTF TGTGCCAGCAGCCCAGAGGCCGGGCCTAACTATGGCTACACCTTC
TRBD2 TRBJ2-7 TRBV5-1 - CASSLGLASYEQYF TGCGCCAGCAGCTTGGGACTAGCTAGCTACGAGCAGTACTTC
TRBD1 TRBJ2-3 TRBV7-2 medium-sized CATNRGGTDTQYF TGTGCCACCAACAGGGGGGGCACAGATACGCAGTATTTT
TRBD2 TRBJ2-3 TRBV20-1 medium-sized CSARVLSGRAWGTDTQYF TGCAGTGCTAGAGTCTTAAGCGGGAGGGCCTGGGGCACAGATACGCAGTATTTT